A selection of T cell receptor beta chains follows, all from one sample in a study of tumor T cells in aggressive B-cell lymphoma. Data came from immunoSEQ multiplex PCR; TCRdb stores just in-frame clones and leaves some out. Altogether more than 750 clones are present, more than 90% being singletons, with the ten largest covering roughly 19%. Sequenced material: tumor tissue. Receptors originate from an adult with diffuse large B cell lymphoma. Both conserved end residues are part of each CDR3.

j_gene,v_gene,CDR3aa
.,TRBV5-1,CASSSGQGSYEQYF
TRBJ2-5,TRBV29-1,CSVEDIQGRETQYF
TRBJ2-7,TRBV9,CASSQGQGTYEQYF
TRBJ1-2,TRBV30,CAWSGGREDGYTF
TRBJ1-2,TRBV5-4,CASSADGRDGVYGYTF
TRBJ2-1,TRBV7-9,CASREPSGRASDEQFF
TRBJ1-2,TRBV4-1,CASSQDRGRYGYTF
TRBJ2-5,TRBV7-2,CASSISGSQETQYF
TRBJ2-3,TRBV7-8,CASSPVGTDTQYF
TRBJ1-4,TRBV7-9,CASSLTGRKLFF
TRBJ2-3,TRBV18,CASSPAAGLTDTQYF
TRBJ2-3,TRBV29-1,CSVGGRPDTQYF
TRBJ1-4,TRBV29-1,CSVPIGGTVVF
TRBJ2-1,TRBV27,CASSSRRGGLNEQFF
TRBJ2-5,TRBV7-7,CASSPRDRKETQYF
TRBJ2-7,TRBV18,CASSSDRGGFHEQYF
TRBJ2-5,TRBV11-2,CVSSLGRRRDAETQYF
TRBJ2-1,TRBV9,CASSVAMLGGPNNEQFF
TRBJ2-1,TRBV9,CAVRRLAGANEQFF
TRBJ2-7,TRBV15,CATSKVLAYEQYF
TRBJ2-1,TRBV7-6,CASSLGSAGGSYNEQFF
TRBJ1-3,TRBV7-3,CASSLSGGYGNTIYF
TRBJ2-3,TRBV9,CASSPADLGGTQYF
TRBJ1-2,TRBV5-4,CASSLAANYGYTF
TRBJ2-2,TRBV9,CASSFPRGGNTGELFF
TRBJ2-7,TRBV7-8,CASSLAQGGEQYF
TRBJ2-3,TRBV25-1,CASSPSGSLGGTDTQYF
TRBJ2-2,TRBV19,CASSVALGTGELFF
TRBJ2-7,TRBV6-5,CASSPQRGAYEQYF
TRBJ1-5,TRBV29-1,CSVVQDSNQPQHF
TRBJ1-4,TRBV7-9,CASSAEGAANEKLFF
TRBJ2-2,TRBV19,CASRVGGQGSTGELFF
TRBJ2-7,TRBV10-2,CASSAPGQILQQYF
TRBJ2-1,TRBV28,CASSLDSNPYNEQFF
TRBJ2-5,TRBV7-9,CASRGGLAGETQYF
TRBJ2-5,TRBV5-5,CASSPGDLETQYF
TRBJ1-1,TRBV30,CAWSVEVGTEAFF
TRBJ1-6,TRBV4-3,CASSQEDSRDSPLHF
TRBJ1-4,TRBV30,CAWSASIGQTNEKLFF
TRBJ2-2,TRBV19,CASRWGQVRKRTGELFF
TRBJ2-7,TRBV28,CASSFSLTGLSYEQYF
TRBJ2-1,TRBV29-1,CSAGGAPSYNEQFF
TRBJ2-2,TRBV2,CASRYNLAGDTGELFF
TRBJ1-3,TRBV6-1,CASSAGGTGNTIYF
TRBJ2-3,TRBV7-9,CASSRLRDSMADTQYF
TRBJ2-5,TRBV2,CASSETLAWQETQYF
TRBJ1-6,TRBV6-1,CASSLLTGVNSPLHF
TRBJ1-5,TRBV28,CASRPGGTQDQPQHF
TRBJ2-3,TRBV5-1,CASSLDTGGGDTQYF
TRBJ2-1,TRBV19,CASSRLAGGTSSYNEQFF
TRBJ2-7,TRBV5-1,CASSTRPGIYEQYF